This entry concerns a single TCR beta chain. Its specificity is unknown. The sample is drawn from a study of CD8+ T cells in alopecia areata. Overall study findings and caveats: Whereas mice showed it more clearly, TCR sharing across patients was murkier, possibly because of HLA. Lesional tissue from the scalp (especially in alopecia totalis/universalis) showed higher clonality than normal scalp.

PBMCs were stained for CD3, CD4 and CD8, and CD4+ and CD8+ T cells were sorted. Sequencing relied on a cDNA template that was reverse transcribed from extracted RNA. Some clones are missing from TCRdb's copy, which holds only in-frame ones; the method was immunoSEQ multiplex PCR. The table lists 110,000 to 150,000 clones, less than 65% of them singletons. Germline CDR1 reads LNHDA; CDR2 reads SQIVND (reference sequence). Trimming cost V 9 bases and J 5 bases; bases outside gene matches: 10. CDR3 size: 14 residues. The receptor was derived from a human donor in good health. This chain uses TRBV19 with TRBJ2-1; 7 positions agree with TRBD1. Source material: CD8+ T cells sorted from blood. CDR3 coding DNA: TGTGCCAGCAGCTTACAGGGGCTCCACAATGAGCAGTTCTTC. It translates to CASSLQGLHNEQFF.